The 30 T cell receptor beta chains below were found in one sample sequenced in a study of blood T cell repertoires in COVID-19. Repertoires were generated with immunoSEQ multiplex PCR, while TCRdb's copy carries only in-frame clones and drops some. The sample holds approximately 80,000 clones, roughly 85% seen once. Input material: peripheral blood. Receptors originate from a man aged 50 or older with COVID-19, enrolled during active disease.

The chain has TRBV6-1 and TRBJ1-1, with a tentative D call TRBD1 (5 bases). Germline values: CDR1 MNHNS, CDR2 SASEGT. The CDR3 extends over 14 amino acids. V lost 0 bases to trimming and J lost 1 base, with 6 bases between them. This CDR3 reads CASSEAGGNTEAFF. CDR3 coding DNA: TGTGCCAGCAGTGAAGCGGGGGGGAACACTGAAGCTTTCTTT.

The chain joins TRBV20-1 to TRBJ2-1, with 11 bases fitting TRBD2. V was pared by 6 bases and J by 10 bases, with 2 bases of the junction left unmatched. CDR1 and CDR2 (germline): DFQATT, SNEGSKA (reference sequence). The CDR3 has 11 residues. The CDR3 DNA sequence: TGCAGTGCAAGACTAGCGGGGGAGCAGTTCTTC. Amino acid sequence: CSARLAGEQFF.

This clone was observed a handful of times. The V gene is TRBV28, the J gene TRBJ1-2; TRBD1 might be the D (5 bases). The CDR3 has 13 residues. Between the trimmed V and J ends, which lost 10 bases and 8 bases, there was a span of 20 bases. The V gene's germline CDR1 is MDHEN and CDR2 SYDVKM. CDR3 amino acids: CATYAYMTDGYTF. Here the CDR3 DNA reads TGTGCCACCTATGCTTATATGACAGACGGCTACACCTTC.

The chain employs TRBV23-1 and TRBJ2-7, with D maybe TRBD1 (6 bases). TRBV23-1 is designated an ORF whose function remains uncertain. The V and J ends lost 8 bases and 3 bases respectively, with 17 bases between them. The CDR3 extends over 14 amino acids. The CDR3 DNA is TGCGCCAGCGGCAGGGGACCGTTATTCTACGAGCAGTACTTC. It encodes CASGRGPLFYEQYF.

The genes are TRBV5-5 and TRBJ1-2, with a weak D call TRBD1 (6 bases). Trimming took off 4 bases at V and 2 bases at J, with 15 bases between the two ends. The CDR3 has 15 amino acids. CDR1 and CDR2 from the germline V gene are SGHKS and YYEKEE (reference sequence). The CDR3 here is CASSVGAGANYGYTF. DNA of the CDR3: TGTGCCAGCAGCGTCGGGGCGGGGGCGAACTATGGCTACACCTTC. Drawing the rest from reference TRBV5-5 and TRBJ1-2, the complete variable domain is DAGVTQSPTHLIKTRGQQVTLRCSPISGHKSVSWYQQVLGQGPQFIFQYYEKEERGRGNFPDRFSARQFPNYSSELNVNALLLGDSALYLCASSVGAGANYGYTFGSGTRLTVV.

The rearrangement uses TRBV24-1 and TRBJ2-2; 8 bases map to TRBD1. V shed 5 bases, J shed 0 bases, and the junction held 4 bases outside the gene matches. This CDR3 is 16 amino acids long. The germline gives CDR1 KGHDR, CDR2 SFDVKD. The CDR3 here is CATSGGTGANTGELFF. The CDR3 DNA reads as TGTGCCACCAGTGGGGGGACAGGCGCGAACACCGGGGAGCTGTTTTTT.

The rearrangement links TRBV5-8 to TRBJ1-4; D unresolved. CDR3 length: 16 amino acids. Germline V gives CDR1 SGHTS, CDR2 YDEGEE. Trimming left V 2 bases short and J 0 bases short, with 11 bases between. CDR3 loop: CASSFGPGTTNEKLFF. DNA for the CDR3: TGTGCCAGCAGCTTCGGTCCGGGAACAACTAATGAAAAACTGTTTTTT.

This chain links TRBV9 with TRBJ2-7; 9 nucleotides line up with TRBD2. CDR3 length: 16 amino acids. The germline V gene encodes CDR1 SGDLS and CDR2 YYNGEE. V lost 1 base to trimming and J lost 4 bases; unmatched junction nucleotides: 9. CDR3 in DNA: TGTGCCAGCAGCGTACCCTTTAGCGGGAGTGGTTACGAGCAGTACTTC. Protein sequence: CASSVPFSGSGYEQYF.

A single count supports this clone. This chain links TRBV6-1 with TRBJ1-4, with a tentative D call TRBD1 (5 bases). V was clipped by 0 bases and J by 17 bases, with 16 bases between them. This CDR3 contains 13 residues. The germline gives CDR1 MNHNS, CDR2 SASEGT. The DNA of the CDR3 is TGTGCCAGCAGTGAAGCGCGGGCGAAGGGGACTTTTTTT. Amino acids: CASSEARAKGTFF.

The chain carries TRBV6-6 and TRBJ2-2; TRBD2 matches 8 bases. In germline, CDR1 is MNHNY, CDR2 SVGAGI (reference sequence). J gave up 10 bases and V 5 bases, and 12 bases lay outside the gene matches. There are 15 residues in the CDR3. DNA of the CDR3: TGTGCCAGCAGTCCGCCGGCGGGTAGCGGGGCGGAGCTGTTTTTT. Its translation: CASSPPAGSGAELFF.

Comment on this clone: The junction and the germline gene differ at one end; a read error may be behind it. The chain couples TRBV7-7 to TRBJ2-3; D remains ambiguous. Germline CDR1 and CDR2: SSHAT and FNYEAQ (reference sequence). The CDR3 spans 14 residues. The CDR3 here is CASSPELGSDTQYF. CDR3 coding DNA: TGTGCTAGCAGCCCCGAATTGGGCTCAGATACGCAGTATTTT.

The gene calls are TRBV3-1 (or the pseudogene TRBV3-2) and TRBJ1-6; D is possibly TRBD1 (5 bases). CDR1 and CDR2 from the germline V gene are LGHDT and YNNKEL (reference sequence). The CDR3 is made up of 15 amino acids. Trimming left V 0 bases short and J 10 bases short, with 13 bases between. The CDR3 sequence is CASSQDVGVGSPLHF. DNA for the CDR3: TGTGCCAGCAGCCAAGATGTAGGGGTGGGATCACCCCTCCACTTT.

The J gene is TRBJ1-1, the V gene TRBV5-1, with D perhaps TRBD1 (6 bases). The CDR3 has 16 residues. Germline CDR1 and CDR2: SGHRS and YFSETQ. Between the trimmed V and J ends, which lost 1 base and 1 base, there was a span of 14 bases. The CDR3 is CASSLRRTEGNTEAFF. The CDR3 DNA reads TGCGCCAGCAGCTTGCGGCGGACAGAAGGGAACACTGAAGCTTTCTTT.

A single count supports this clone. This chain links TRBV6-5 with TRBJ1-5, with TRBD1 as a possible D gene (6 bases). The V and J ends lost 5 bases and 6 bases respectively, with 14 bases between them. Germline CDR1 and CDR2: MNHEY and SVGAGI. This CDR3 is built from 14 residues. The chain's CDR3 is CASSLGGGGQPQHF. Here the CDR3 DNA reads TGTGCCAGCAGTCTTGGGGGGGGCGGTCAGCCCCAGCATTTT.

The V call is TRBV6-4, the J call TRBJ2-3; tentatively, D is TRBD2 (5 bases). V was cut by 5 bases and J by 1 base, with 10 bases left in between. Germline CDR1 and CDR2: MRHNA and SNTAGT. The CDR3 consists of 14 residues. The CDR3 region is CASSLAGRTDTQYF. CDR3 DNA sequence: TGTGCCAGCAGTTTGGCGGGCCGCACAGATACGCAGTATTTT.

The chain employs TRBV4-1 and TRBJ2-5; D is uncertain. V was shortened by 1 base and J by 4 bases, with 7 bases between the two germline ends. Germline assignment: CDR1 MGHRA and CDR2 YSYEKL. The length of the CDR3 is 13 residues. The CDR3 loop is CASSQAIRETQYF. As DNA, the CDR3 is TGCGCCAGCAGCCAAGCCATCAGAGAGACCCAGTACTTC.

The chain links TRBV11-2 to TRBJ2-7, with TRBD1 matching over 7 bases. The CDR3 is 14 amino acids. Trimming cost V 5 bases and J 6 bases; bases outside gene matches: 10. Germline V gene data show CDR1 as SGHAT and CDR2 as FQNNGV. The CDR3 nucleotides read TGTGCCAGCAGCCGAGGGGGCAAGATCGGCGAGCAGTACTTC. Translating gives CASSRGGKIGEQYF.

The rearrangement links TRBV19 to TRBJ1-5, with 9 bases fitting TRBD1. The V segment lost 4 bases and the J segment 7 bases; nucleotides outside the gene matches: 5. From germline, CDR1 is LNHDA and CDR2 SQIVND (reference sequence). CDR3 size: 14 residues. The CDR3 region has the DNA TGTGCCAGTAGTACCACAGGGGGCGGACAGCCCCAGCATTTT. Protein product: CASSTTGGGQPQHF.

The gene calls are TRBV21-1 and TRBJ2-1; the table's D call, TRBD2, has no DNA check behind it. TRBV21-1 is given as a pseudogene. CDR3 length equals 18 residues. For the CDR3, the DNA is TGTGCCAGCAGCCCTCCGCCGGGGAGCGGGAGCTCCTACAATGAGCAGTTCTTC. Translation: CASSPPPGSGSSYNEQFF.

V and J are TRBV10-1 and TRBJ2-1; TRBD2 aligns across 11 bases. Unmatched junction bases numbered 9, after V lost 7 bases and J lost 4 bases. The germline V gene encodes CDR1 WNHNN and CDR2 SYGVQD (reference sequence). This CDR3 comprises 16 residues. The CDR3: CASITPTSGSYNEQFF. The CDR3 DNA sequence: TGCGCCAGCATCACCCCCACTAGCGGGAGTTACAATGAGCAGTTCTTC.

In DNA form, the CDR3 reads TGTGCCAGCAGCCTTGGACTAGCGGGAGGCAATGAGCAGTTCTTC. Amino acids: CASSLGLAGGNEQFF. The chain has TRBV3-1 (or the pseudogene TRBV3-2) and TRBJ2-1, with TRBD2 matching 14 bases. The CDR3 totals 15 residues. The V and J ends lost 4 bases and 6 bases, in that order; junction bases with no gene match: 2. Per the germline V gene, CDR1 is LGHDT and CDR2 is YNNKEL (reference sequence).

V and J are TRBV7-2 and TRBJ2-7; 8 nucleotides match TRBD1. This CDR3 is built from 15 residues. V lost 1 base to trimming and J lost 5 bases; unmatched junction nucleotides: 7. CDR1 and CDR2 from the germline V gene are SGHTA and FQGNSA. The CDR3 DNA reads as TGTGCCAGCAGCTTAGTCAGGGGGCCAATACACGAGCAGTACTTC. Residues: CASSLVRGPIHEQYF.

V is TRBV3-1 (or the pseudogene TRBV3-2) and J is TRBJ2-1; 10 bases line up with TRBD2. Germline CDR1 and CDR2: LGHDT and YNNKEL (reference sequence). The V segment lost 7 bases and the J segment 2 bases; nucleotides outside the gene matches: 5. The CDR3 contains 15 residues. The CDR3 spells CASKSGRVPYNEQFF. The DNA of the CDR3 is TGTGCCAGCAAGAGCGGGAGGGTTCCCTACAATGAGCAGTTCTTC.

The chain couples TRBV7-2 to TRBJ2-7; TRBD1 aligns across 8 bases. This CDR3 spans 15 amino acids. With 5 bases clipped from V and 0 bases from J, the junction kept 6 bases outside the gene matches. Per germline, CDR1 SGHTA and CDR2 FQGNSA. The CDR3, as DNA: TGTGCCAGCAGCCGCCGGGGACAGGACTCCTACGAGCAGTACTTC. The encoded protein is CASSRRGQDSYEQYF.

The chain carries TRBV4-1 and TRBJ2-3; 12 bases map to TRBD2. The germline V gene encodes CDR1 MGHRA and CDR2 YSYEKL. With 1 base clipped from V and 6 bases from J, the junction kept 8 bases outside the gene matches. This CDR3 contains 17 residues. The CDR3 bases are TGCGCCAGCAGCCAAGCGCCTAGCGGGAGGGCCGAGGATACGCAGTATTTT. It codes for CASSQAPSGRAEDTQYF.

The chain recombines TRBV7-9 with TRBJ2-5, with 9 bases matching TRBD2. CDR3 size: 17 residues. The junction had 12 bases not matched to a gene; V was cut back by 5 bases and J by 2 bases. The germline gives CDR1 SEHNR, CDR2 FQNEAQ (reference sequence). This CDR3 is CASSTQGMLAGQETQYF. In DNA form, the CDR3 reads TGTGCCAGCAGCACCCAGGGCATGCTAGCGGGGCAAGAGACCCAGTACTTC.

The table lists this clone with a count of one. The V and J genes are TRBV24-1 and TRBJ2-5; unclear D gene. V gave up 5 bases and J gave up 5 bases, with 8 bases separating them. Germline CDR1 is KGHDR and CDR2 is SFDVKD. The length of the CDR3 is 12 residues. The CDR3 here is CATSGPGETQYF. CDR3 DNA: TGTGCCACCAGTGGTCCCGGGGAGACCCAGTACTTC.

In nucleotides, the CDR3 is TGCAGTGCTAGTCGGGAGGGCTACACAGATACGCAGTATTTT. Protein sequence: CSASREGYTDTQYF. The J gene is TRBJ2-3, the V gene TRBV20-1; 8 bases line up with TRBD2. Germline V gene lookup returns CDR1 DFQATT and CDR2 SNEGSKA (reference sequence). The CDR3 has 14 amino acids. J was trimmed by 2 bases and V by 3 bases; bases with no gene match: 4.

V is TRBV28 and J is TRBJ1-4, with TRBD1 as a possible D gene (5 bases). The CDR3 is 14 amino acids. CDR1 and CDR2 from the germline V gene are MDHEN and SYDVKM. The ends were cut back, 3 bases at V and 7 bases at J, with 12 bases in the middle. CDR3 region: CASSLKGFGEKLFF. The DNA for the CDR3 is TGTGCCAGCAGTTTGAAGGGGTTCGGTGAAAAACTGTTTTTT.

This chain links TRBV11-2 with TRBJ1-2; 7 positions match TRBD1. This CDR3 is 13 amino acids long. Germline trimming cut 6 bases from V and 7 bases from J; bases unmatched to any gene: 8. Germline assignment: CDR1 SGHAT and CDR2 FQNNGV. This CDR3 reads CASRISGTAGYTF. CDR3 nucleotides: TGTGCCAGCAGAATTTCCGGGACAGCTGGCTACACCTTC.